This TCR beta chain was sequenced for a study of blood T cell repertoires in COVID-19. The CDR3 extends over 14 amino acids. Germline loops: CDR1 LNHDA, CDR2 SQIVND (reference sequence). V shed 7 bases and J shed 0 bases, with 12 bases lying between them. Generated by immunoSEQ multiplex PCR, the TCRdb table keeps only in-frame clones and is missing some. The repertoire has about 100,000 clones, around nine tenths of them found once; the top ten carry under 3%. The chain uses TRBV19 and TRBJ1-1; the D gene is possibly TRBD1 (6 bases). The receptor was derived from a man in his forties or fifties with active or convalescent COVID-19. The specimen was peripheral blood. DNA of the CDR3: TGTGCCAGTATCCTACAGGGCCTGAACACTGAAGCTTTCTTT. This translates into CASILQGLNTEAFF.